The source of this TCR beta chain is a study of blood T cell repertoires in COVID-19. Across the study: T cells, B-cell-depleted T cells, or PBMCs supplied cDNA or gDNA.

This clone occurred a few times. In the original analysis: Counts of nucleated cells, estimated from reference gene primer amplification, were obtained. Assay: immunoSEQ multiplex PCR; the TCRdb copy retains only in-frame clones and omits some. V, J and clone size are those of that table, while D and trimming were read from the DNA. The profile shows around 330,000 clones, about 88% of them singletons. Participants spanned ages about 18 to 90 years and resided in about two dozen US areas. Recovered participants had two consecutive negative NP/OP PCR tests, healthcare professional clearance, or symptom resolution. The CDR3 sequence is 12 residues long. The germline CDR1 and CDR2 sequences are SQVTM and ANQGSEA. Trimming cost V 7 bases and J 7 bases, with 14 bases left between them.

The chain carries TRBV29-1 and TRBJ2-1; no clear D. The sample comprised PBMCs or T cells enriched from blood (not recorded which). The receptor was derived from a man aged 55 to 70 who had recovered from COVID-19. Written as DNA, the CDR3 is TGCAGCGCTCCCACCACGGTTAATGAGCAGTTCTTC. It encodes CSAPTTVNEQFF.